Here is one T cell receptor (beta chain) with its context. As yet, its antigen is unknown. Flow cytometry had shown expanded CD8+CD57+ cells in the patients chosen for sequencing. With no exception, the patients had severe acquired aplastic anemia. Therapy had not been given to patients before blood sampling. TCR beta VDJ and CDR3 were profiled, and genomic DNA was the template. TCRdb re-called the reads through MiXCR, storing one row per CDR3 protein. The sample comprises some 150,000 distinct CDR3 sequences, over 70% of which are singletons, and about 50% rests with the top ten. V lost 0 bases to trimming and J lost 6 bases; unmatched junction nucleotides: 10. This CDR3 has 16 residues. The germline gives CDR1 DFQATT, CDR2 SNEGSKA (reference sequence). The record originates from a study of CD8+CD57+ T cells in acquired aplastic anemia. Study background: Quantities of DNA derived from sorted CD4+ and CD8+ cells averaged approximately 3 ug.

Overall study findings and caveats: Overlap between patients and controls comprised 25 to 30 CD8+ CDR3 sequences.

The chain is built from TRBV20-1 and TRBJ2-1, with 8 bases matching TRBD2. The sequence was obtained from a human donor with aplastic anemia. Sequencing was performed on sorted CD4+, CD8+, or CD8+CD57+ T cells (not recorded which) from PBMCs. The CDR3 loop reads CSARDLSGRGFNEQFF. Written as DNA, the CDR3 is TGCAGTGCTAGAGACCTAAGCGGGAGAGGGTTCAATGAGCAGTTCTTC.